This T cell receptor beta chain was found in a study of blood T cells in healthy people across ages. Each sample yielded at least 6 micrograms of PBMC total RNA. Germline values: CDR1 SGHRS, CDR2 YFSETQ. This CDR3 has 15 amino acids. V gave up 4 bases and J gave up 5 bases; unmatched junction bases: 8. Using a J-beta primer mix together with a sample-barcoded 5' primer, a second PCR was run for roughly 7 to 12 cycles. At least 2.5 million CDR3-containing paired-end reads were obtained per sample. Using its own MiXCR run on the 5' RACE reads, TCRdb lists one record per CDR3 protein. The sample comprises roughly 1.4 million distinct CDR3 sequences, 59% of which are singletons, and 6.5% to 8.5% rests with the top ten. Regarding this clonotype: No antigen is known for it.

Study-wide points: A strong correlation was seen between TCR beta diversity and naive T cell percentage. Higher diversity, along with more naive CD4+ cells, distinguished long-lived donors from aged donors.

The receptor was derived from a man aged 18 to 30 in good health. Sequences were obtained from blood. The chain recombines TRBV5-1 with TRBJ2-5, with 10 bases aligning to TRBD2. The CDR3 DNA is TGCGCCAGCAGCCTAAGGACTAGCGGTCCCGAGACCCAGTACTTC. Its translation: CASSLRTSGPETQYF.